This TCR beta chain was captured in a study of early T cells in non-severe SARS-CoV-2 infection listed by TCRdb under 2021. With regard to the full study: Because TCR sequencing was done on bulk RNA from unsorted whole blood, the alpha and beta chains could not be paired.

Clipping removes 9 bases from V and 2 bases from J, with 11 as the unmatched junction base count. The germline V gene sets CDR1 to SGHAT and CDR2 to FQNNGV. Including cysteine and phenylalanine, the CDR3 has 15 amino acids. Left in the record is the CDR3 DNA by itself, 45 bases read in frame from the first base. The investigation overall reported the following: VDJdb matching was skewed toward anti-spike CD8 responses and likely underestimated virus-specific expansions, missing private and CD4 specificities.

This clonotype was seen a handful of times. Its cognate antigen has yet to be identified. Base qualities were left out, and no much larger clone turns up one base away. The study was a case-control design nested within a healthcare worker cohort in London, UK, with weekly nasopharyngeal swab PCR tests and blood sampling. Between 23 and 31 March 2020, the week of the UK lockdown, healthcare workers were enrolled and then followed up weekly for as long as 16 weeks. Receptor amplification or capture employed 5' RACE. TCRdb names NextSeq 500 as the instrument used. Unique molecular identifiers were attached to individual cDNA molecules in the TCR library protocol so that sequencing error and PCR bias could be corrected. Both TCR alpha and beta chains were sequenced, and tight co-correlation was observed between alpha and beta sequence abundances in each sample. Regarding the original processing steps: Decombinator V4 was used to perform V gene, J gene and CDR3 annotation of TCR sequences. TCRs were defined as expanded if a significant change between any two time points was detected under a Poisson model with p below 0.0001. TCR abundances were normalised to the total number of TCRs sequenced per sample and were expressed as counts per million. MAIT TCRs were defined by TRAV1-2 paired with TRAJ12, TRAJ20 or TRAJ33, and iNKT TCRs by TRAV10 paired with TRAJ18. VDJdb, accessed 1 November 2021, was searched for CMV, EBV and SARS-CoV-2 annotated TCRs, with TCRs annotated for multiple antigens excluded. The public reads were reanalyzed by TCRdb: fastp trimming at Q25, MiXCR alignment, in-frame beta chains only. Rows merge per CDR3 protein into single entries with the most common DNA and genes. The V and J calls were determined by TCRdb, not by the authors. In all, the sample holds roughly 99,000 distinct CDR3 sequences, and around 10% of those were seen once. Roughly 7.1% of the sample is taken by the ten largest.

The source is an adult who was a healthcare worker with PCR-confirmed SARS-CoV-2 infection or an uninfected control (not recorded which). The specimen sequenced was whole blood. The rearranged segments are TRBV11-2 and TRBJ2-3, with 7 central nucleotides matching TRBD2. The CDR3 protein: CASLRGDPITDTQYF. The sequence in DNA is TGTGCCAGTCTCCGGGGGGACCCCATCACAGATACGCAGTATTTT.